The 19 T cell receptor delta chains reported below all come from one sample, sequenced in a study of gamma-delta chains in newborns, infants, children. TCRdb re-called the reads through CATT. The repertoire includes approximately 1,400 delta-chain clones, roughly 1.1% of them detected once, and 24% sits in the top ten. The sample was blood. The receptors were gathered from a child in good health.

This clone was seen only a few times. A far more abundant clone sits one base away, making this likely a read error. The CDR3 DNA reads TGTGCTCCTGGGGAACTAGCTATAAGCTTCCGGATCAACTGGGGCCAGTACACCGATAAACTCATCTTT. Amino acids: CAPGELAISFRINWGQYTDKLIF. V usage is TRDV1 and J usage is TRDJ1; TRDD3 matches 7 bases. Germline V gene lookup returns CDR1 TSWWSYY and CDR2 QGS. The CDR3 runs to 23 residues.

Worth noting for this clone: Just one base apart from a much larger clone, this may be a read error. This sample also contains other DNA sequences that code for the same CDR3. V and J are TRDV2 and TRDJ1; 8 nucleotides agree with TRDD3. The CDR3 sequence is 20 residues long. V trimming: 2 bases; J trimming: 0 bases; junction bases outside the gene matches: 19. Germline V gene lookup returns CDR1 GEAIGNYY and CDR2 EKD. The CDR3 sequence is CACDILSSEPILGDTDKLIF. CDR3 DNA: TGTGCCTGTGACATCTTGTCTTCCGAACCCATACTGGGGGACACCGATAAACTCATCTTT.

This clone was observed a few times. TCRdb's protein, taken from a much larger clone, differs from this DNA's translation at residue 5, likely owing to a read error; the protein displayed comes from the DNA. The chain employs TRDV2 and TRDJ3; the match to TRDD3 covers 10 bases. The CDR3 loop spans 19 amino acids. The V gene end was trimmed by 3 bases and the J gene end by 0 bases; junction bases not matched to a gene: 7. Germline V lookup: CDR1 GEAIGNYY, CDR2 EKD. The CDR3: CACDANWGMNSWDTRQMFF. The CDR3 nucleotides are TGTGCCTGTGACGCTAACTGGGGGATGAACTCCTGGGACACCCGACAGATGTTTTTC.

This clone was counted a few times. A far larger clone is one base from this, pointing to a likely read error. V is TRDV2 and J is TRDJ1; 10 positions agree with TRDD3. CDR1 GEAIGNYY and CDR2 EKD come from the germline V gene. The CDR3 has 14 amino acids. The J segment lost 5 bases and the V segment lost 5 bases, leaving 7 bases of the junction unmatched. The CDR3 nucleotides read TGTGCCTGTGGCGGACTGGGGGATTTTGATAAACTCATCTTT. Translation: CACGGLGDFDKLIF.

No V gene was called, and the J gene is TRDJ1; the table calls TRDD3, which could not be checked here. This CDR3 is built from 16 residues. For the CDR3, the DNA is TGTGCCTGTGAGAGACTGGGGGATGCGGATACCGATAAACTCATCTTT. Encoded protein: CACERLGDADTDKLIF.

This clone is labeled medium-sized. Other DNA sequences of this sample code for an identical CDR3. This chain uses TRDV2 with TRDJ1; 13 bases map to TRDD3. This CDR3 has 20 residues. The V gene end was trimmed by 0 bases and the J gene end by 0 bases; junction bases not matched to a gene: 12. The germline V gene encodes CDR1 GEAIGNYY and CDR2 EKD. The CDR3 region is CACDTVPLTGGYGYTDKLIF. The CDR3 DNA follows: TGTGCCTGTGACACCGTTCCCCTTACTGGGGGATACGGGTACACCGATAAACTCATCTTT.

This clone was observed a handful of times. The translation of this DNA and the TCRdb protein of a much larger clone differ at residue 3, probably owing to a read error; the protein shown here is translated from the DNA. The CDR3 sequence: CARDTLSGPSDTDKLIF. For the CDR3, the DNA is TGTGCCCGTGACACGCTCTCTGGGCCTTCGGACACCGATAAACTCATCTTT. V and J are TRDV2 and TRDJ1; tentatively, D is TRDD2 or TRDD3 (5 bases each). The V gene's germline CDR1 is GEAIGNYY and CDR2 EKD. This CDR3 has 17 amino acids.

This clone has more than one count but fewer than ten. The protein given by TCRdb reflects a much larger clone and differs at residue 11 from this DNA's translation, likely from a read error; the protein shown is the DNA's translation. The J gene is TRDJ1, the V gene TRDV2; 8 bases match TRDD3. Germline values: CDR1 GEAIGNYY, CDR2 EKD. This CDR3 has 14 amino acids. Here the CDR3 reads CACDYTGGTDELIF. Here the CDR3 DNA reads TGTGCCTGTGACTACACTGGGGGGACCGATGAACTCATCTTT.

In its sample, this clone was seen a few times. Given a much more abundant clone one base away, this may be a read error. Other DNA sequences in this sample translate to the same CDR3. The chain couples TRDV2 to TRDJ1; 8 bases match TRDD3. There are 20 residues in the CDR3. The germline gives CDR1 GEAIGNYY, CDR2 EKD. The DNA for the CDR3 is TGCGCCTGTGACATCCTGTCTTCCGAACCCATACTGGGGGACACCGATAAACTCATCTTT. Translated, it gives CACDILSSEPILGDTDKLIF.

This clone was detected a few times. The V gene is TRDV2, the J gene TRDJ1; TRDD3 agrees at 9 bases. Germline lookup yields CDR1 GEAIGNYY and CDR2 EKD. The CDR3 has 15 amino acids. V lost 3 bases and J lost 2; bases outside the gene matches: 6. The CDR3 DNA reads TGTGCCTGTGACTATCTGGGGGATGGGACCGATAAACTCATCTTT. It is translated as CACDYLGDGTDKLIF.

This clone was seen more than once but under ten times. At one of its ends the junction is not consistent with the germline gene, which may arise from a read error. CDR3 bases: TGTGCCCGTGACATGGTAGGTAACACCGATAAACTCATCTTT. This sequence encodes CARDMVGNTDKLIF. The V and J genes are TRDV2 and TRDJ1, with unresolved D. The germline gives CDR1 GEAIGNYY, CDR2 EKD. CDR3 length: 14 residues.

Comment on this clone: A read error is likely here: a far larger clone is one base away. The sample contains more than one DNA sequence encoding this CDR3. The chain joins TRDV2 to TRDJ1, with 9 positions matching TRDD3. The CDR3 covers 19 residues. Looked up from germline, CDR1 is GEAIGNYY and CDR2 is EKD. CDR3 loop: CACDSLLLGDPEIADKLIF. CDR3 nucleotide sequence: TGTGCCTGTGACTCACTTCTACTGGGGGACCCCGAAATCGCCGACAAACTCATCTTT.

The table lists this clone with a few counts. This chain links TRDV2 with TRDJ3; D is unclear. The CDR3 spans 17 residues. CDR1 is GEAIGNYY and CDR2 is EKD in the germline V gene. Trimming removed 3 bases from V and 2 bases from J, with 13 bases in between. The CDR3 coding sequence is TGTGCCTGTGACCCCAGTACTCACCCCTGGGACACCCGACAGATGTTTTTC. This encodes CACDPSTHPWDTRQMFF.

Points on this clone: A far larger clone is one base from this, pointing to a likely read error. The sample contains more than one DNA sequence encoding this CDR3. In nucleotides, the CDR3 is TGTGCCTGTGACACCGTTGGGAGGAGGGGACCTATCAAGCTCATCTTT. Protein product: CACDTVGRRGPIKLIF. The genes are TRDV2 and TRDJ1; TRDD3 might be the D (5 bases). The V gene lost 0 bases and the J gene lost 11 bases, with 24 bases spanning the gap. The CDR3 extends over 16 amino acids. Germline V CDR1 and CDR2: GEAIGNYY, EKD.

A few counts support this clone. It differs at one base from a far larger clone, so likely a read error. The sample holds other DNA sequences that translate to the same CDR3. The chain joins TRDV3 to TRDJ1; 13 positions match TRDD3. V dropped 2 bases and J dropped 4; count of bases not matched to a gene: 22. CDR3 length equals 20 residues. The germline V gene has CDR1 TVYSNPD and CDR2 GDNSRS (reference sequence). As DNA, the CDR3 is TGTGCCTTTTCCCGTCTTGGATTAGACTGGGGGATACGCGGGGGCGATAAACTCATCTTT. Its translation is CAFSRLGLDWGIRGGDKLIF.

Note on this clone: The protein held in TCRdb is that of a much larger clone and does not match this DNA's translation at residue 18, likely because of a read error; the protein shown is translated from the DNA. The genes are TRDV2 and TRDJ1; 11 bases match TRDD3. CDR1 is GEAIGNYY, CDR2 EKD, per germline. The CDR3 totals 20 residues. In DNA form, the CDR3 reads TGTGCCTGTGACCCAGTCGTTACTACTGGGGGATATGCCGACACCGATAAACCCATCTTT. This codes for CACDPVVTTGGYADTDKPIF.

This clone ranks as medium-sized. A single base separates this from a much larger clone, so it may be a read error. The V and J genes are TRDV2 and TRDJ1; 7 bases are shared with TRDD3. Germline CDR1 is GEAIGNYY and CDR2 is EKD. CDR3 length equals 17 residues. CDR3 residues: CACGTVSVGDYRSGLIF. For the CDR3, the DNA is TGTGCCTGTGGCACCGTGAGCGTGGGGGACTACCGCTCAGGCCTCATCTTT.

This clone has a handful of counts. The TCRdb protein comes from a much larger clone and disagrees with this DNA's translation at residue 3, likely due to a read error; the protein given here is derived from the DNA. The chain recombines TRDV2 with TRDJ1, with TRDD3 identical over 10 bases. The CDR3 is made up of 19 amino acids. Germline-derived CDR1 and CDR2 are GEAIGNYY and EKD. This chain's CDR3 is CARDTPPTTPGDTMGKLIF. In DNA form, the CDR3 reads TGTGCCCGTGACACACCTCCTACGACTCCGGGGGATACGATGGGGAAACTCATCTTT.

This clone is large. The sample holds other DNA sequences that translate to the same CDR3. The chain joins TRDV2 to TRDJ1, with 7 bases fitting TRDD3. This CDR3 comprises 18 residues. Germline CDR1 reads GEAIGNYY; CDR2 reads EKD. Germline trimming cut 3 bases from V and 1 base from J; bases unmatched to any gene: 16. CDR3 amino acids: CACDGLGVPDGVTDKLIF. CDR3 coding DNA: TGTGCCTGTGACGGTCTGGGGGTCCCTGATGGGGTCACCGATAAACTCATCTTT.